This T cell receptor (beta chain) was identified in a study of CD8+ T cells in alopecia areata listed by TCRdb under 2018. Regarding the complete study: Treated patients were enrolled in an open-label pilot trial of oral tofacitinib, 5 to 10 mg twice daily, for moderate-to-severe alopecia areata. The RNA source kit depended on sample type: the PAXgene miRNA kit for fixed scalp, the miRNeasy kit for PBMCs, and the RNeasy kit for mouse skin. In humans, TCRbeta sequencing was performed on scalp tissue and on sorted CD4+ and CD8+ peripheral blood T cells from healthy controls and from patients with patchy or totalis/universalis alopecia areata. Tofacitinib was administered for 6 to 18 months, and 6 months of follow-up off drug were then conducted to assess delayed response and recurrence. Biopsies were taken from tofacitinib-treated patients at baseline and at 4 and 24 weeks of treatment, and a later scalp biopsy was taken in several of the tofacitinib-treated patients. TCRbeta CDR3 regions were amplified by immunoSEQ multiplex PCR using 35 Vbeta forward and 13 Jbeta reverse primers. Scalp clonality was compared across normal scalp (n=4), patchy alopecia areata scalp (n=8), and alopecia totalis/universalis scalp (n=8). The study used high-throughput TCRbeta sequencing to examine T cell clonal expansion in alopecia areata, in both the C3H/HeJ mouse model and human patients.

As regards this clone: Its antigen remains undetermined. The record has no base qualities; no much larger clone is one base away.

The time point label, as the study defines it: baseline before oral tofacitinib. Lesional scalp punch biopsies and peripheral blood were collected from alopecia areata patients. PBMCs were separated by density centrifugation and stained for CD3, CD4 and CD8, after which CD4+ and CD8+ T cells were sorted on a FACSAria. Sequences SGHDT (CDR1) and YYEEEE (CDR2) are obtained from the germline V gene. From cysteine to phenylalanine, the CDR3 is 17 amino acids long. Only CDR3 DNA remains: 51 bases, in frame from the first base. Trimming takes 7 bases from V and 4 bases from J, and the germline ends sit 25 bases apart. Overall results and qualifications from the work: Compared with mice, TCR sequences shared between patients were less clear, possibly partly because of HLA diversity across the patient population. Scalp TCR repertoire analysis is complicated because resident alphabeta T cells in normal human skin are also sequenced, whereas mouse skin is dominated by gammadelta T cells. Higher clonality and more expanded CD8+ clones were observed in lesional scalp than in normal scalp, particularly in alopecia totalis/universalis, a finding suggestive of antigenic drive.

Preparation of the library involved the immunoSEQ multiplex PCR assay. RNA was extracted from all samples and reverse transcribed into cDNA as template for TCR sequencing. First-strand cDNA was synthesized with SuperScript III using a 2:1 mix of oligo-dT and random hexamers. A synthetic immune receptor repertoire was used to assess amplification bias, and residual bias was removed computationally. On the authors' methods: Raw reads were preprocessed for error removal, and CDR3 was defined according to IMGT conventions as running from the conserved cysteine to phenylalanine. Clonality was computed by normalizing Shannon entropy by log2 of the number of productive unique TCRs and subtracting the result from 1. Whether each scalp clone was CD4 or CD8 was inferred by checking scalp TCRbeta sequences against the CD4 and CD8 repertoires from sorted blood. Imported from immuneACCESS, the table was reduced by TCRdb to in-frame sequences with V and J called. These copies leave out some clones; in studies compared against another copy, an unresolved V gene accounts for under half, and the cause of the remainder is not known. V and J calls and clone size are those listed in that table; D and trimming were worked out from the DNA. In all, the sample holds 170,000 or so clones, and roughly 63% of those were seen once. The leading ten clones occupy roughly 1.7% of the sample.

The sequenced sample was CD4+ T cells sorted from blood, obtained at week 0. The source of this sequence is a human donor with alopecia areata. The sequence is built from TRBV5-6 and TRBJ2-3; a tentative D call is TRBD2 (5 bases match). The nucleotides read TGTGCCAGCCGAAGTTTTGGCTCCCGGGGTGTGTCAGATACGCAGTATTTT. It translates as CASRSFGSRGVSDTQYF.